This TCR beta chain was obtained from a study of T cell changes during pregnancy in multiple sclerosis. Generated by immunoSEQ multiplex PCR, the TCRdb table keeps only in-frame clones and is missing some. This table has around 80,000 clones, 92% appearing once. Germline values: CDR1 SNHLY, CDR2 FYNNEI. V was pared by 7 bases and J by 5 bases, with 7 bases of the junction left unmatched. The CDR3 is 14 amino acids. This chain connects TRBV2 to TRBJ2-2; 7 bases agree with TRBD2. The input for sequencing was peripheral blood, taken before pregnancy. The clonotype originates from a female donor with multiple sclerosis, enrolled in a pregnancy study. CDR3 in amino acids: CASIGVRGTGELFF. In nucleotides, the CDR3 is TGTGCCAGCATCGGTGTGCGGGGGACCGGGGAGCTGTTTTTT.